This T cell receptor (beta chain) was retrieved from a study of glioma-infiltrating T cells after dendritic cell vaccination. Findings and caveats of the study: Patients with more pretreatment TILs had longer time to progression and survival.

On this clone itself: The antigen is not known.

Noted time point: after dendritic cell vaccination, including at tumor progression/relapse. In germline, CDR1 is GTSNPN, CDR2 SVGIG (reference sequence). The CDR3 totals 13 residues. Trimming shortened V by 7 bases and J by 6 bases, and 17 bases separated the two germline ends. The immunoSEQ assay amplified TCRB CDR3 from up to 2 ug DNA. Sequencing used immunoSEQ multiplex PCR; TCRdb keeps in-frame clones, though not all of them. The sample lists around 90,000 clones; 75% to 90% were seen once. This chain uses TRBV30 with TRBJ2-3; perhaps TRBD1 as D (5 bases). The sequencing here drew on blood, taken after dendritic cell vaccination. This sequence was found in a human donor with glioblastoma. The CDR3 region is CAYDSVNGDTQYF. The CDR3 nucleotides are TGTGCCTACGACAGCGTCAATGGGGATACGCAGTATTTT.